Below are 6 T cell receptor beta chains sequenced from a single sample in a study of blood T cell repertoires in COVID-19. This table comes from immunoSEQ multiplex PCR, and its TCRdb copy is limited to in-frame clones, with some not included. The repertoire holds over 100,000 clones, with 80% to 90% as singletons. Material: peripheral blood. Every receptor here comes from a human donor in a cohort sampled during active COVID-19.

This chain uses TRBV5-1 with TRBJ1-1; 8 positions match TRBD1. V dropped 4 bases and J dropped 2; count of bases not matched to a gene: 16. Germline V gene sequence: CDR1 SGHRS, CDR2 YFSETQ. The length of the CDR3 is 18 residues. The chain's CDR3 is CASSPNFGQGAPNTEAFF. The CDR3 DNA is TGCGCCAGCAGCCCGAACTTCGGACAGGGAGCACCTAACACTGAAGCTTTCTTT. The complete variable domain, with remaining parts taken from reference TRBV5-1 and TRBJ1-1, reads KAGVTQTPRYLIKTRGQQVTLSCSPISGHRSVSWYQQTPGQGLQFLFEYFSETQRNKGNFPGRFSGRQFSNSRSEMNVSTLELGDSALYLCASSPNFGQGAPNTEAFFGQGTRLTVV.

V and J are TRBV19 and TRBJ1-1; tentatively, D is TRBD1 (5 bases). The CDR3 spans 12 residues. Trimming pared 1 base from V and 11 bases from J, leaving 11 bases between. CDR1 is LNHDA and CDR2 is SQIVND in the germline V gene (reference sequence). The CDR3 DNA follows: TGTGCCAGTAGTATAGTGCAGGGCTATGCTTTCTTT. Encoded protein: CASSIVQGYAFF. The whole variable domain, remainder taken from reference TRBV19 and TRBJ1-1, is DGGITQSPKYLFRKEGQNVTLSCEQNLNHDAMYWYRQDPGQGLRLIYYSQIVNDFQKGDIAEGYSVSREKKESFPLTVTSAQKNPTAFYLCASSIVQGYAFFGQGTRLTVV.

The chain has TRBV5-6 and TRBJ2-2; 7 bases fit TRBD2. Germline V gene sequence: CDR1 SGHDT, CDR2 YYEEEE. Trimming took 4 bases from V and 7 from J; bases not matched to a gene: 10. The CDR3 sequence is 15 residues long. CDR3 coding DNA: TGTGCCAGCAGCCCTAGCGGTGCGAAGGGCGGGGAGCTGTTTTTT. It specifies CASSPSGAKGGELFF.

The chain is built from TRBV7-8 and TRBJ2-1; unclear D gene. Germline CDR1 SGHVS, CDR2 FQNEAQ. This CDR3 region has 14 residues. The V gene lost 1 base and the J gene lost 6 bases, with 10 bases spanning the gap. The CDR3 region has the DNA TGTGCCAGCAGCTTAGACGAGGTACTCAATGAGCAGTTCTTC. Amino acid sequence: CASSLDEVLNEQFF.

This rearrangement joins TRBV5-1 to TRBJ2-1, with 8 bases matching TRBD2. Germline loops: CDR1 SGHRS, CDR2 YFSETQ. The CDR3 runs to 16 residues. J lost 3 bases, V lost 0 bases, and 5 bases had no gene match. CDR3 sequence (DNA): TGCGCCAGCAGCTTGGCCGTAGCGGGGATCTACAATGAGCAGTTCTTC. Translation: CASSLAVAGIYNEQFF.

The CDR3 spells CASSQLTGGVTEAFF. In nucleotides, the CDR3 is TGCGCCAGCAGCCAACTTACAGGGGGCGTCACTGAAGCTTTCTTT. V is TRBV4-1 and J is TRBJ1-1; 9 bases are a match to TRBD1. CDR1 MGHRA and CDR2 YSYEKL come from the germline V gene. This CDR3 is built from 15 residues. Losses at the gene ends were 2 bases for V and 4 bases for J; bases not matched to a gene: 5.